This is a list of T cell receptor beta chains from one sample in a study of blood T cell repertoires in COVID-19. Method: immunoSEQ multiplex PCR; TCRdb's copy keeps in-frame clones and lacks some. The table shows approximately 220,000 clones, with 65% to 85% occurring only once. Sequences were obtained from peripheral blood. Receptor source: a woman aged 25 to 45 who had recovered from COVID-19. Each CDR3 is given with its conserved first and last residue. The order of the fields is clone size, J gene, V gene, D gene, CDR3 protein, CDR3 DNA. D genes are given only for firm matches. Only part of the rows carry a size: once, few, many, or a class if the clone is expanded.

. | TRBJ2-2 | TRBV5-1 | TRBD2 | CASSSGTSGRPTGELFF | TGCGCCAGCAGCTCCGGGACTAGCGGGAGGCCCACCGGGGAGCTGTTTTTT
. | TRBJ1-6 | TRBV6-4 | . | CASSLTTGFNSPLHF | TGTGCCAGCAGCCTTACTACAGGGTTTAATTCACCCCTCCACTTT
. | TRBJ2-5 | TRBV10-3 | . | CAISGQTEETQYF | TGTGCCATCAGTGGACAGACGGAAGAGACCCAGTACTTC
many | TRBJ2-5 | TRBV7-6 | TRBD2 | CASSSKLAGQETQYF | TGTGCCAGCAGCTCAAAACTAGCGGGTCAGGAGACCCAGTACTTC
few | TRBJ2-1 | TRBV3-1/TRBV3-2 | TRBD2 | CASSSLGGGYNEQFF | TGTGCCAGCAGCTCCCTCGGGGGGGGTTACAATGAGCAGTTCTTC
. | TRBJ2-7 | TRBV6-1 | . | CASSEARARQYF | TGTGCCAGCAGTGAAGCGCGGGCTAGGCAGTACTTC
once | TRBJ2-5 | TRBV10-3 | TRBD1 | CAISGGTVQETQYF | TGTGCCATCAGTGGGGGGACAGTTCAAGAGACCCAGTACTTC
. | TRBJ2-5 | TRBV2 | . | CASSTNRARGETQYF | TGTGCCAGCAGTACCAACAGGGCCCGAGGAGAGACCCAGTACTTC
. | TRBJ2-7 | TRBV2 | TRBD2 | CASREIAGEGVYEQYF | TGTGCCAGCAGGGAAATAGCGGGAGAAGGGGTCTACGAGCAGTACTTC
few | TRBJ1-5 | TRBV7-2 | TRBD1 | CASSLGGGADQPQHF | TGTGCCAGCAGCTTAGGAGGGGGCGCCGATCAGCCCCAGCATTTT
. | TRBJ2-4 | TRBV30 | TRBD1 | CAWWDPTGGQNIQYF | TGTGCCTGGTGGGATCCAACAGGGGGCCAAAACATTCAGTACTTC
. | TRBJ2-6 | TRBV6-5 | . | CASSRAGSGANVLTF | TGTGCCAGCAGCCGGGCGGGGTCTGGGGCCAACGTCCTGACTTTC
. | TRBJ1-1 | TRBV20-1 | TRBD1 | CSASILGQGANTEAFF | TGCAGTGCTAGTATCTTGGGACAGGGGGCAAACACTGAAGCTTTCTTT
. | TRBJ2-1 | TRBV30 | TRBD2 | CAWSVAGAGEQFF | TGTGCCTGGAGTGTAGCGGGAGCGGGTGAGCAGTTCTTC
. | TRBJ2-5 | TRBV28 | TRBD2 | CATSVPREGIQETQYF | TGTGCCACTTCTGTTCCGCGGGAGGGCATCCAAGAGACCCAGTACTTC
. | TRBJ2-7 | TRBV28 | TRBD2 | CASSFYSGRSYYYEQYF | TGTGCCAGCAGTTTTTACAGCGGGAGGTCTTACTACTACGAGCAGTACTTC
. | TRBJ2-3 | TRBV28 | TRBD1 | CASSRTGIDTQYF | TGTGCCAGCAGCCGGACAGGGATAGATACGCAGTATTTT
. | TRBJ1-2 | TRBV27 | TRBD1 | CASSPTGTYGYTF | TGTGCCAGCAGCCCGACAGGGACCTATGGCTACACCTTC
few | TRBJ1-2 | TRBV28 | TRBD1 | CASSFDRAPNYGYTF | TGTGCCAGCAGTTTTGACAGGGCCCCAAACTATGGCTACACCTTC
once | TRBJ1-6 | TRBV4-1 | TRBD1 | CASSLRKGTGVAYNSPLHF | TGCGCCAGCAGCCTCCGAAAAGGGACAGGGGTAGCCTATAATTCACCCCTCCACTTT
. | TRBJ2-1 | TRBV7-2 | TRBD2 | CASSLDSSGIGEQFF | TGTGCCAGCAGCTTAGATTCTAGCGGGATAGGTGAGCAGTTCTTC
. | TRBJ2-7 | TRBV19 | . | CASSNTGNAYEQYF | TGTGCCAGTAGTAACACAGGTAATGCCTACGAGCAGTACTTC
. | TRBJ2-1 | TRBV7-2 | . | CASSLARKSPYNEQFF | TGTGCCAGCAGCTTAGCGCGGAAGTCCCCCTACAATGAGCAGTTCTTC
few | TRBJ1-3 | TRBV27 | . | CASGRGSAGNTIYF | TGTGCCAGCGGTAGGGGATCAGCTGGAAACACCATATATTTT
once | TRBJ2-1 | TRBV5-1 | TRBD1 | CASSTPPGQGLFF | TGCGCCAGCAGCACTCCACCGGGACAGGGCTTGTTCTTC
. | TRBJ2-5 | TRBV9 | TRBD2 | CASSGGTSGSKTQYF | TGTGCCAGCAGCGGTGGGACTAGCGGGAGTAAGACCCAGTACTTC
. | TRBJ2-5 | TRBV2 | TRBD1 | CASVAGGFQETQYF | TGTGCCAGCGTCGCAGGGGGTTTTCAAGAGACCCAGTACTTC
. | TRBJ1-2 | TRBV5-1 | . | CASSLEGAFDYGYTF | TGCGCCAGCAGCTTGGAAGGGGCCTTCGACTATGGCTACACCTTC
once | TRBJ1-4 | TRBV9 | . | CASSVATGQAGDEKLFF | TGTGCCAGCAGCGTAGCCACGGGGCAGGCAGGGGATGAAAAACTGTTTTTT
few | TRBJ1-1 | TRBV18 | TRBD1 | CASSPGGDTEAFF | TGTGCCAGCTCCCCAGGGGGGGACACTGAAGCTTTCTTT
few | TRBJ1-4 | TRBV2 | TRBD1 | CASTWTGQPTNEKLFF | TGTGCCAGCACCTGGACAGGGCAACCAACTAATGAAAAACTGTTTTTT
. | TRBJ2-7 | TRBV28 | TRBD1 | CASSSRTGEAEQYF | TGTGCCAGCAGCTCACGGACAGGGGAGGCCGAGCAGTACTTC
. | TRBJ2-2 | TRBV27 | TRBD2 | CASTTGTSGYTGELFF | TGTGCCAGCACCACAGGGACTAGCGGGTACACCGGGGAGCTGTTTTTT
. | TRBJ1-3 | TRBV6-5 | TRBD1 | CASSTLQGAGNTIYF | TGTGCCAGCAGCACCCTTCAGGGGGCTGGAAACACCATATATTTT
. | TRBJ1-2 | TRBV5-1 | TRBD1 | CASSLTGTANYGYTF | TGCGCCAGCAGCTTGACCGGGACAGCCAACTATGGCTACACCTTC
few | TRBJ1-1 | TRBV7-3 | . | CASSLYGNTEAFF | TGTGCCAGCAGCCTCTATGGGAACACTGAAGCTTTCTTT
. | TRBJ1-2 | TRBV9 | . | CASSLRQGGYGYTF | TGTGCCAGCAGCTTACGGCAGGGCGGCTATGGCTACACCTTC
. | TRBJ1-2 | TRBV6-5 | TRBD1 | CASSLQGVYGYTF | TGTGCCAGCAGCCTGCAGGGGGTCTATGGCTACACCTTC
. | TRBJ2-1 | TRBV27 | . | CASSSSGSTYNEQFF | TGTGCCAGCAGTTCCAGCGGGTCTACCTACAATGAGCAGTTCTTC
. | TRBJ2-1 | TRBV30 | TRBD2 | CAWSLAGGQGEQFF | TGTGCCTGGAGTTTAGCGGGAGGGCAGGGTGAGCAGTTCTTC
few | TRBJ1-2 | TRBV19 | . | CASSIMEGRHFF | TGTGCCAGTAGTATAATGGAGGGTCGCCACTTCTTC
. | TRBJ1-3 | TRBV6-6 | . | CASIRRGSGNTIYF | TGTGCCAGCATCAGACGGGGCTCTGGAAACACCATATATTTT
once | TRBJ2-7 | TRBV14 | . | CASSRHGYEQYF | TGTGCCAGCAGTAGACACGGCTACGAGCAGTACTTC
. | TRBJ1-2 | TRBV28 | . | CASSPRGMDGYTF | TGTGCCAGCAGCCCAAGGGGGATGGATGGCTACACCTTC
. | TRBJ2-1 | TRBV5-1 | . | CASSSPAGEQFF | TGCGCCAGCAGCTCCCCCGCAGGGGAGCAGTTCTTC
. | TRBJ2-1 | TRBV27 | TRBD1 | CASMRRTGADIMDNEQFF | TGTGCCAGCATGAGGCGGACAGGGGCGGATATAATGGACAATGAGCAGTTCTTC
. | TRBJ1-5 | TRBV10-3 | . | CATGGSDSNQPQHF | TGTGCCACCGGGGGATCTGATAGCAATCAGCCCCAGCATTTT
. | TRBJ1-1 | TRBV28 | . | CASSPVGRAITEAFF | TGTGCCAGCAGTCCGGTCGGGAGGGCGATCACTGAAGCTTTCTTT
. | TRBJ2-7 | TRBV12-3/TRBV12-4 | . | CASGYFTGEQYF | TGTGCCAGCGGGTATTTTACGGGAGAGCAGTACTTC
. | TRBJ1-5 | TRBV6-5 | . | CASSLDSFSNQPQHF | TGTGCCAGCAGTTTGGACAGCTTCAGCAATCAGCCCCAGCATTTT
. | TRBJ1-2 | TRBV18 | . | CASSPSRVTGYTF | TGTGCCAGCTCCCCTTCCAGGGTGACTGGCTACACCTTC
. | TRBJ2-7 | TRBV3-1/TRBV3-2 | TRBD1 | CASSRGQGTNEQYF | TGTGCCAGCAGCCGCGGACAGGGAACAAACGAGCAGTACTTC
. | TRBJ2-2 | TRBV28 | . | CASSLSGISRLLTGELFF | TGTGCCAGCAGTTTATCAGGGATCTCGCGGCTTCTCACCGGGGAGCTGTTTTTT
. | TRBJ2-3 | TRBV9 | . | CASSVRGGVTDTQYF | TGTGCCAGCAGCGTAAGGGGCGGAGTCACAGATACGCAGTATTTT
. | TRBJ1-1 | TRBV28 | . | CASSFLGGNTEAFF | TGTGCCAGCAGTTTCCTAGGGGGGAACACTGAAGCTTTCTTT